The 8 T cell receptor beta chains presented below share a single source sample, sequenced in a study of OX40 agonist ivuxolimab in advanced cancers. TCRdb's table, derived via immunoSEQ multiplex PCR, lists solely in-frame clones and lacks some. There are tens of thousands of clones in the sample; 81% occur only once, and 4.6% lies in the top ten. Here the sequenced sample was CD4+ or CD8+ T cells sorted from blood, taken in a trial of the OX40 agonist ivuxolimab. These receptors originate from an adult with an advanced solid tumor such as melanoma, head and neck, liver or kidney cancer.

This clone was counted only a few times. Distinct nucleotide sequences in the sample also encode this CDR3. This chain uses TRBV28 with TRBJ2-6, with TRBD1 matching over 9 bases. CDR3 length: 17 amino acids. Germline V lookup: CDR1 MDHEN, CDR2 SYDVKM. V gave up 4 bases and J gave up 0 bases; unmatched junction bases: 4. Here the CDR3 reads CASSSGTGSSGANVLTF. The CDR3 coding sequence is TGTGCCAGCAGTTCCGGGACAGGGAGCTCTGGGGCCAACGTCCTGACTTTC.

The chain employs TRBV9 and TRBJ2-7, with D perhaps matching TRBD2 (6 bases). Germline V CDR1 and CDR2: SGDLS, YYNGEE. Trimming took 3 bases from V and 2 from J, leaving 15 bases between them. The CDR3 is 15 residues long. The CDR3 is CASSGGTLGPYEQYF. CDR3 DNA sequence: TGTGCCAGCAGCGGGGGGACTCTGGGACCCTACGAGCAGTACTTC.

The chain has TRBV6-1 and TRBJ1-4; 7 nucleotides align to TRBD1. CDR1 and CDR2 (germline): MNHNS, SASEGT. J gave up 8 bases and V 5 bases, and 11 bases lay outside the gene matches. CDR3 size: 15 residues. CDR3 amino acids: CASSSQGGEWEKLFF. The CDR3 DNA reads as TGTGCCAGCAGTTCCCAAGGGGGCGAATGGGAAAAACTGTTTTTT.

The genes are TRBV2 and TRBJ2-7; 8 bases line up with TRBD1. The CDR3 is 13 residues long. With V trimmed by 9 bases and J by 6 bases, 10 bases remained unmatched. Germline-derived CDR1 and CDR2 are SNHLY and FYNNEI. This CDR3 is CASDRDRSPEQYF. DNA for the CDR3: TGTGCCAGTGACCGGGACAGGAGTCCCGAGCAGTACTTC.

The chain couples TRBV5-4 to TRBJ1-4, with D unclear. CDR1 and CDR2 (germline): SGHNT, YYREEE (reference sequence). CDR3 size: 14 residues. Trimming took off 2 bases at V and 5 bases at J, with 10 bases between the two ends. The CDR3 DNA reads TGTGCCAGCAGCTTCGGGCCGACGAATGAAAAACTGTTTTTT. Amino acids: CASSFGPTNEKLFF.

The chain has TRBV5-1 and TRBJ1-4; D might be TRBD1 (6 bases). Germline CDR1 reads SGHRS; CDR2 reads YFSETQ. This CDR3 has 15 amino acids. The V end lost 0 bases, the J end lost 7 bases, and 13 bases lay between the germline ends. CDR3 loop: CASSLGGTRGEKLFF. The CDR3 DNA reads TGCGCCAGCAGCTTGGGGGGGACCAGGGGTGAAAAACTGTTTTTT.

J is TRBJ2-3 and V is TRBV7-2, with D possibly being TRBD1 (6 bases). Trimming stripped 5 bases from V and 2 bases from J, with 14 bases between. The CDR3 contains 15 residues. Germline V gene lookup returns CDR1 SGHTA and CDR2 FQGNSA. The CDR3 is CASSQQGPNTDTQYF. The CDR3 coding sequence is TGTGCCAGCAGCCAACAGGGACCGAACACAGATACGCAGTATTTT.

CDR3 bases: TGTGCCAGCAGTGGACAGGAGAACTATGGCTACACCTTC. Translation gives CASSGQENYGYTF. The chain recombines TRBV2 with TRBJ1-2, with D maybe TRBD1 (6 bases). Germline values: CDR1 SNHLY, CDR2 FYNNEI. The germline V and J ends were trimmed by 4 bases and 2 bases, with 8 bases remaining between them. The CDR3 spans 13 residues.